This T cell receptor (beta chain) derives from a study of T cell changes during pregnancy in multiple sclerosis (dated by TCRdb to about 2019). In the study overall: The study looked at changes in the T cell repertoire across pregnancy in women with multiple sclerosis.

The library was produced with the immunoSEQ multiplex PCR assay. TCRdb provides this immuneACCESS table in a form limited to in-frame rearrangements. Some clones are lacking; in checked studies, under half of them reflect an unresolved V gene, and why the rest are absent is not known. The sample profile shows approximately 130,000 clones; roughly 96% of them were found once. Together, the top ten hold over 0.35% of the sample. Note on this clone: Its binding antigen is unknown. Base quality data are lacking; no much larger clone is found one base away.

V is cut by 3 bases and J by 5 bases, and the space between the germline ends is 19 bases. According to the germline V gene, CDR1 reads SQVTM and CDR2 reads ANQGSEA. The CDR3, cysteine through phenylalanine, is 15 amino acids long. CDR3 DNA is the only sequence kept; it has 45 bases, read in frame from the first base. This TCR derives from a female donor with multiple sclerosis, enrolled in a pregnancy study. The V and J genes are TRBV29-1 and TRBJ1-2; no D gene call is confident. The specimen was peripheral blood, collected after pregnancy. The bases read TGCAGCGTTGACCTCGCCAGTACCTTAGCTTATGGCTACACCTTC. It translates to CSVDLASTLAYGYTF.